Included here is one T cell receptor (beta chain) sequence, with context. No cognate antigen has been identified for it. It has no much larger one-base neighbor in the sample; base qualities were not kept. Trimmed from V: 4 bases; trimmed from J: 6 bases; junction bases lacking a gene match: 12. CDR1 and CDR2, per the germline V gene, are MNHEY and SVGEGT. From the cysteine up to the phenylalanine, the CDR3 has a length of 16 residues. CDR3 DNA is the only sequence kept; it has 48 bases, read in frame from the first base. T cell subsets were isolated with Miltenyi superparamagnetic beads coated with subset-specific monoclonal antibodies. Peripheral blood was used as the source from which all T cell populations were isolated. Ficoll separation of whole blood yielded mononuclear cells, and anti-CD14 microbeads were then used to deplete the monocytes. Right after isolation, the cell populations were resuspended in RNAprotect reagent. In general terms, the pan T sample was made up of CD3+ T cells.

The library was made by multiplex PCR. Sequenced using a 454 GS FLX. Semiquantitative ARM-PCR was used to amplify the TCR alpha and beta CDR3 regions from mRNA. In ARM-PCR, tagged nested gene-specific primers were used first, and exponential amplification was then carried out by communal superprimers. Before the first-round PCR products went through the second amplification round, exonuclease was used to remove the nested primers. The amplicons were sequenced on the 454 platform, which can rapidly sequence millions of DNA fragments without cloning bias. A read counted as effective if the read could be mapped to both V and J germline segments. In the original analysis: IRmap was used to assign reads to germline V, D and J segments, relying on pyromap, a Smith-Waterman modification adapted to 454 sequencing errors. Cutoffs set at the 99th percentile of alignment scores from simulated random sequences were applied to filter D-beta assignments. CDR3 was defined as the amino acids lying between the conserved V-segment Y[YFLI]C motif and the J-segment [FW]GXGT motif. Repertoire diversity was estimated with a compound Poisson process model previously applied to large-scale EST data. A cross-contamination detection procedure was applied to argue against sample contamination as the source of shared CDR3s. The raw public reads went through TCRdb reprocessing: fastp at Q25, MiXCR clone calling, in-frame beta chains kept. Identical CDR3 proteins give one entry, which carries the most common genes and DNA. In this record, the V and J calls reflect TCRdb's handling and not the investigators' own analysis. This sample has around 5,000 distinct CDR3 sequences in its table, and approximately 80% of those were observed once. The top ten clonotypes cover roughly 28% of the sample.

The data were obtained in a study of relationships among human T cell subsets (dated 2010 in TCRdb). About the study as a whole: The study sequenced eight distinct T cell populations from blood: pan T, CD8 cytotoxic, regulatory, Th1, Th2, naive plus transitional, activated and memory cells.

General conclusions and limits of the study: While more than 55% of CD8+ cytotoxic sequences came from clones with more than 100 reads, the regulatory and Th2 subsets had few clones of that kind. T cell counts went unrecorded for two pan T samples, which were processed alongside pan B cells. No statistically significant differences in V, D and J usage, CDR3 length or N-nucleotide additions were observed among the seven subsets. The substantial sharing of CDR3s among Th1, Th2 and regulatory T cells was interpreted as suggesting that cell fate choices are stochastic. A CD4+CD8+ double-positive population could not be excluded by the bead-based sorting.

The sequencing sample was made of total T cells sorted from blood. The meaning of the sample's cell subset or site label: CD3+ T cells in general. This chain is built from TRBV6-2 or TRBV6-3 and TRBJ2-7; 10 junctional bases match TRBD1. This TCR was sampled from a middle-aged man in good health. The DNA sequence reads TGTGCCAGCAGTTTAGGTCCGGCGACAGGGGGCTCCGAGCAGTACTTC. This codes for CASSLGPATGGSEQYF.